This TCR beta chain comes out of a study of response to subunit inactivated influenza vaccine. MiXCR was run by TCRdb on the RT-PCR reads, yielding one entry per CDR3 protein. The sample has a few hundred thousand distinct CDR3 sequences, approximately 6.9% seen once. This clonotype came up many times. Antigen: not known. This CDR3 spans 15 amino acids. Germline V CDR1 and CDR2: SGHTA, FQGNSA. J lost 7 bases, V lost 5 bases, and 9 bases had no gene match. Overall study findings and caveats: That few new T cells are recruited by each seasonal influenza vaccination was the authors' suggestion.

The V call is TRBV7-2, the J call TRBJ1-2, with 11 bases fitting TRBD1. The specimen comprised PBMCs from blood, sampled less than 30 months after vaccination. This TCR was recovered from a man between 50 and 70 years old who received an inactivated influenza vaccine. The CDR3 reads CASSANTGTGGGYTF. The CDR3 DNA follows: TGTGCCAGCAGCGCAAACACCGGGACAGGGGGTGGCTACACCTTC.